Following are 9 T cell receptor beta chains from one sample sequenced in a study of control samples from healthy donors and cancer patients. Here immunoSEQ multiplex PCR was the method, and the copy in TCRdb shows in-frame clones only, minus some. The data hold some 67,000 clones, with roughly 86% observed a single time. Sequencing input: PBMCs. The receptors derive from a woman aged 50 to 65 with head and neck cancer.

The chain couples TRBV30 to TRBJ1-2; a weak D match, TRBD1 (6 bases). Germline values: CDR1 GTSNPN, CDR2 SVGIG (reference sequence). The CDR3 is 12 residues long. The V end lost 3 bases, the J end lost 4 bases, and 9 bases lay between the germline ends. The CDR3 bases are TGTGCCTGGAGAGGACAGAGCTATGGCTACACCTTC. It codes for CAWRGQSYGYTF.

This chain connects TRBV6-1 to TRBJ2-7; TRBD1 might be the D (6 bases). Germline-derived CDR1 and CDR2 are MNHNS and SASEGT. The V end was cut by 3 bases, the J end by 1 base, with 10 bases between. The CDR3 contains 14 residues. CDR3 sequence (DNA): TGTGCCAGCAGTGATGACAGGAGGTCCTACGAGCAGTACTTC. It is translated as CASSDDRRSYEQYF.

The rearrangement links TRBV5-1 to TRBJ2-7, with 12 nucleotides matching TRBD1. Looked up from germline, CDR1 is SGHRS and CDR2 is YFSETQ. CDR3 length: 14 amino acids. The V segment lost 5 bases and the J segment 7 bases; nucleotides outside the gene matches: 7. CDR3 sequence (DNA): TGCGCCAGCAGGTCGGGACAGGGGGCGAAAGAGCAGTACTTC. Amino acids: CASRSGQGAKEQYF. Looking up the rest from reference TRBV5-1 and TRBJ2-7 gives the full variable domain: KAGVTQTPRYLIKTRGQQVTLSCSPISGHRSVSWYQQTPGQGLQFLFEYFSETQRNKGNFPGRFSGRQFSNSRSEMNVSTLELGDSALYLCASRSGQGAKEQYFGPGTRLTVT.

This clone was seen a few times. The chain is built from TRBV2 and TRBJ1-1, with a tentative D call TRBD1 (5 bases). The CDR3 is 14 residues long. CDR1 and CDR2 (germline): SNHLY, FYNNEI. Trimming pared 3 bases from V and 1 base from J, leaving 9 bases between. CDR3 loop: CASSDREQNTEAFF. The CDR3 nucleotides are TGTGCCAGCAGTGACAGGGAACAGAACACTGAAGCTTTCTTT.

The rearrangement links TRBV11-2 to TRBJ2-7; 8 bases fit TRBD1. The CDR3 is 14 residues long. V shed 5 bases, J shed 2 bases, and the junction held 5 bases outside the gene matches. CDR1 and CDR2 (germline): SGHAT, FQNNGV. CDR3 protein: CASSRRTGTYEQYF. In DNA, the CDR3 is TGTGCCAGCAGCCGACGGACAGGGACCTACGAGCAGTACTTC.

The V and J genes are TRBV20-1 and TRBJ2-3; D possibly matches TRBD1 or TRBD2 (5 bases each). V lost 3 bases to trimming and J lost 0 bases, with 25 bases between them. The CDR3 contains 19 residues. The germline V gene has CDR1 DFQATT and CDR2 SNEGSKA (reference sequence). The CDR3, as DNA: TGCAGTGCTAGTACCCACGATCCCCGAGGGGTCCCTAGCACAGATACGCAGTATTTT. It yields the protein CSASTHDPRGVPSTDTQYF.

V and J are TRBV19 and TRBJ1-2, with a tentative D call TRBD1 (6 bases). The CDR3 consists of 13 residues. The ends were cut back, 5 bases at V and 4 bases at J, with 11 bases in the middle. The V gene's germline CDR1 is LNHDA and CDR2 SQIVND (reference sequence). The CDR3 DNA is TGTGCCAGTAGTCCGACAGGCAGCTATGGCTACACCTTC. Its translation is CASSPTGSYGYTF.

J is TRBJ2-3 and V is TRBV30; 7 positions match TRBD1. The germline V gene has CDR1 GTSNPN and CDR2 SVGIG (reference sequence). V dropped 1 base and J dropped 4; count of bases not matched to a gene: 2. This CDR3 is 13 amino acids long. The CDR3 region has the DNA TGTGCCTGGAGTGGGGACAGCCCAGATACGCAGTATTTT. This codes for CAWSGDSPDTQYF.

The chain carries TRBV5-4 and TRBJ1-2; D unclear. V was cut by 0 bases and J by 4 bases, with 7 bases left in between. The CDR3 is 13 residues long. The germline V gene encodes CDR1 SGHNT and CDR2 YYREEE (reference sequence). For the CDR3, the DNA is TGTGCCAGCAGCTTGGGGGCCAGCTATGGCTACACCTTC. It yields the protein CASSLGASYGYTF.